This TCR beta chain was found in a study of CD8+CD57+ T cells in acquired aplastic anemia. Study findings and constraints: Roughly 30 CD8+ CDR3 sequences occurred in both the patients and the controls.

TCR beta VDJ combinations and CDR3 sequences were profiled from genomic DNA. TCRdb recomputed calls from the reads with MiXCR, one row per CDR3 protein. The data show about 190,000 distinct CDR3 sequences, roughly half seen once. This CDR3 spans 14 amino acids. V shed 5 bases, J shed 1 base, and the junction held 2 bases outside the gene matches. Germline loops: CDR1 MNHEY, CDR2 SVGEGT. This clonotype has just a few counts. The antigen is undetermined. What was sequenced was sorted CD4+, CD8+, or CD8+CD57+ T cells (not recorded which) from PBMCs. The chain carries TRBV6-2 or TRBV6-3 and TRBJ1-1, with 9 bases lining up with TRBD1. The receptor's source is a human donor in good health, serving as a control. CDR3 sequence: CASSGTGSNTEAFF. Here the CDR3 DNA reads TGTGCCAGCAGTGGGACAGGGTCGAACACTGAAGCTTTCTTT.